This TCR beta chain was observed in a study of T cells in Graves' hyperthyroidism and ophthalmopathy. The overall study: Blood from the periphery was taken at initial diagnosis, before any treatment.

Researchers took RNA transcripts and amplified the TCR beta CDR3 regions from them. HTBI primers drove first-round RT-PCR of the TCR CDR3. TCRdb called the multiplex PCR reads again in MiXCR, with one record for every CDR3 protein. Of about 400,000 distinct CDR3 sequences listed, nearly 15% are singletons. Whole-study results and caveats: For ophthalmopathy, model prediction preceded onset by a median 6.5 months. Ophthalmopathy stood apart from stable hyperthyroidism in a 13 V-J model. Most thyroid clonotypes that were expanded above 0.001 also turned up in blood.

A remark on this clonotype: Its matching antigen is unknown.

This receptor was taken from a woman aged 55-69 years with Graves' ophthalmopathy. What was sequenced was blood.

This CDR3 reads CASSLITTQETQYF. The DNA of the CDR3 is TGTGCCAGCAGTTTAATAACAACGCAAGAGACCCAGTACTTC. This chain joins TRBV28 and TRBJ2-5; no firm D call. There are 14 residues in the CDR3. Trimming took off 2 bases at V and 2 bases at J, with 9 bases between the two ends. Germline V gene data show CDR1 as MDHEN and CDR2 as SYDVKM.